These T cell receptor beta chains were read from a single sample in a study of blood T cell repertoires in COVID-19. Sequencing was performed with immunoSEQ multiplex PCR; in TCRdb, only in-frame clones are kept and a portion is missing. The data show roughly 14,000 clones, 70% to 90% seen once. Sequenced: peripheral blood. All receptors come from a human donor in a cohort sampled during active COVID-19. Both conserved end residues are trimmed from each CDR3. The order of the fields is V gene, D gene, J gene, CDR3 protein. D genes are given only for firm matches.

>TRBV4-3|NA|TRBJ1-1
ASSSYRKVDTEAF
>TRBV7-9|NA|TRBJ1-6
ASSLQGYNSPLH
>TRBV5-1|NA|TRBJ1-1
ASSEAIWGVAEAF
>TRBV19|TRBD1|TRBJ2-7
ASSPRTGTYEQY
>TRBV7-2|NA|TRBJ2-3
ASSSRLFGSTDTQY
>TRBV29-1|TRBD1|TRBJ1-1
SVHGTDSTEAF
>TRBV18|TRBD1|TRBJ1-2
ASSPQTGNSNSGYT
>TRBV5-4|NA|TRBJ2-4
ASSLERAKNIQY
>TRBV19|TRBD1|TRBJ2-7
ASRGGTGGPRSSYEQY
>TRBV15|NA|TRBJ2-1
ATSKGGVDSYNEQF
>TRBV9|TRBD2|TRBJ2-3
ASSVGVAGGTDTQY
>TRBV24-1|TRBD2|TRBJ2-1
ATSDPLAGGPHEQF
>TRBV19|NA|TRBJ2-5
ASSITAGTGGETQY
>TRBV19|NA|TRBJ1-5
ASSMPGSNQPQH
>TRBV5-5|NA|TRBJ1-1
ASSLGQRLTEAF
>TRBV5-8|NA|TRBJ1-1
ASSLAGVLNTEAF
>TRBV7-8|TRBD1|TRBJ1-1
ASSTRTGWTEAF
>TRBV7-9|NA|TRBJ2-7
ASSLVSGHEQY
>TRBV7-2|NA|TRBJ2-1
ASSPRSGEQF
>TRBV15|NA|TRBJ1-5
ATSRDRRTDQPQH
>TRBV9|TRBD2|TRBJ2-3
ASSVDSGGVNTQY
>TRBV7-9|TRBD1|TRBJ2-7
ASSSRPTGEDYEQY
>TRBV18|NA|TRBJ1-6
ASSPSRLNSPLH
>TRBV7-2|TRBD1|TRBJ1-1
ASSRDSQNTEAF
>TRBV10-3|NA|TRBJ1-6
ATTLSAYNSPLH
>TRBV7-9|NA|TRBJ2-1
ASRRDAGSSYNEQF
>TRBV5-4|NA|TRBJ2-4
ASSLKKTDKNIQY
>TRBV19|NA|TRBJ2-2
ASSIAPTSSGELF
>TRBV19|TRBD1|TRBJ2-1
ASSNPYRGRVEQF
>TRBV18|NA|TRBJ1-2
ASSLAQGNDGYT
>TRBV2|TRBD1|TRBJ1-5
ASSRDRVGQPQH
>TRBV19|TRBD1|TRBJ1-2
ASSMELRGLFSYGYT
>TRBV19|TRBD1|TRBJ1-2
ASSRDRVYGYT
>TRBV11-2|NA|TRBJ2-1
ASSLGEGTYNEQF
>TRBV5-1|TRBD1|TRBJ2-3
ASSIGTGALLQY
>TRBV2|TRBD1|TRBJ1-2
ASSEVDRGVGYT
>TRBV6-1|NA|TRBJ1-6
ASSDSSYLPLH
>TRBV7-2|NA|TRBJ2-3
ASSLGLALGTQY
>TRBV11-2|TRBD1|TRBJ1-1
ASTGNRGTTEAF
>TRBV4-1|TRBD1|TRBJ2-2
ASSPYRGRRTGELF
>TRBV19|NA|TRBJ1-5
ATTLAGGSRNSNQPQH
>TRBV5-4|TRBD2|TRBJ2-1
ASSVSGELSNEQF
>TRBV14|TRBD2|TRBJ2-2
ASSPIRSGGALIPTGELF
>TRBV6-5|TRBD1|TRBJ1-6
ASRQGAGSPLH
>TRBV6-7|TRBD1|TRBJ1-5
ASTGTGNNQPQH
>TRBV6-6|TRBD2|TRBJ2-1
ASSYRDAGDYNEQF
>TRBV7-2|NA|TRBJ2-4
ASSLGTRNIQY
>TRBV5-1|NA|TRBJ1-1
ASSLGAQGGTEAF
>TRBV15|TRBD1|TRBJ1-5
ATAKGALWSNQPQH
>TRBV7-9|NA|TRBJ1-3
ASSLVQGNTIY
>TRBV6-6|NA|TRBJ1-5
ASSYGSGGNQPQH